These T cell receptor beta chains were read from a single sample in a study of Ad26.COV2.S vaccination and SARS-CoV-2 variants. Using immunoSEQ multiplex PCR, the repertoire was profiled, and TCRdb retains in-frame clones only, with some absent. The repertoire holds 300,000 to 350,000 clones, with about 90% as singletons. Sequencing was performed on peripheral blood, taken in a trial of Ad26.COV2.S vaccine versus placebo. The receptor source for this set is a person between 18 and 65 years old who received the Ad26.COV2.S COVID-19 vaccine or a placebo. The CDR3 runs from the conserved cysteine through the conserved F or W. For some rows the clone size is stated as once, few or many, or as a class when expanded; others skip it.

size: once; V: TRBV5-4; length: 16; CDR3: CASSPGGQTMNTEAFF
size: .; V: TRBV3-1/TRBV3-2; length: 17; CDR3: CASSQVIARRTTNEQFF
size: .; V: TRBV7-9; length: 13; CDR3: CASSPPDSEGYTF
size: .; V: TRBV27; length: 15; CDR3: CASSPQGQSNQPQHF
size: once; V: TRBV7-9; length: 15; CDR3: CASSFLPTSGNTIYF
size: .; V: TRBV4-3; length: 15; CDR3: CASSPTTGGNQPQHF
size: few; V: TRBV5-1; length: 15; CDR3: CASSLLQGNTGELFF
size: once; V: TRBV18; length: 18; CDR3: CASSPLGRAKFDNSPLHF
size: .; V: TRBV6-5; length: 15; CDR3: CASSYSSRAPYEQYF
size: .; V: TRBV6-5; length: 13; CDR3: CASSYIGFTEAFF
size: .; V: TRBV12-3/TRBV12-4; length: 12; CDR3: CASRSPGNEQFF
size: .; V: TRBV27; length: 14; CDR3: CASSPNDRGYEQYF
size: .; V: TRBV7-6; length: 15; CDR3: CASSLAGYGNTEAFF
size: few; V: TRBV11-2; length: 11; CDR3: CASSPGDGYTF
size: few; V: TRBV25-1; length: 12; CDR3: CASAYLTGELFF
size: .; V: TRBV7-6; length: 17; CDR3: CASSLPLGSSGANVLTF
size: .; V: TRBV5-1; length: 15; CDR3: CASSLTSGLAETQYF
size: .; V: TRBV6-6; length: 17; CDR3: CASSPGTNPRGGNTIYF
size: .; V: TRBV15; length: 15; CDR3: CATSRDLGEWEGRFF
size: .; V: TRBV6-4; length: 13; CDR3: CASSLQMNTEAFF
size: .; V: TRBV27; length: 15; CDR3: CASSFGGTGGNEQFF